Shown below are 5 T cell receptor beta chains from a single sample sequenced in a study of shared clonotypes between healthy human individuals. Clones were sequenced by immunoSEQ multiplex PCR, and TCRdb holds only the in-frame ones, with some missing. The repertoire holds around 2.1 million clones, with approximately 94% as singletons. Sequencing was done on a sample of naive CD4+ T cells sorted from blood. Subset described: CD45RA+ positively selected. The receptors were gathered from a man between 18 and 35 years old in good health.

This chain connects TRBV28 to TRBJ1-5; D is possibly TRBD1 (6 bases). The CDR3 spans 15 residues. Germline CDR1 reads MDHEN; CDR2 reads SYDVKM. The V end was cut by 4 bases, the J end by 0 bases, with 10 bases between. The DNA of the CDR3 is TGTGCCAGCAGTTCGGACAGACGTAGCAATCAGCCCCAGCATTTT. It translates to CASSSDRRSNQPQHF.

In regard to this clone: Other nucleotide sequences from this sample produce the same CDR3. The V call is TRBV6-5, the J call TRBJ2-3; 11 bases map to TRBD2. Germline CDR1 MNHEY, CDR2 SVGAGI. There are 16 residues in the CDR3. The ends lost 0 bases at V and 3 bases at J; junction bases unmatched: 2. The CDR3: CASSYSASGGTDTQYF. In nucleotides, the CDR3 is TGTGCCAGCAGTTACTCGGCTAGCGGGGGGACAGATACGCAGTATTTT.

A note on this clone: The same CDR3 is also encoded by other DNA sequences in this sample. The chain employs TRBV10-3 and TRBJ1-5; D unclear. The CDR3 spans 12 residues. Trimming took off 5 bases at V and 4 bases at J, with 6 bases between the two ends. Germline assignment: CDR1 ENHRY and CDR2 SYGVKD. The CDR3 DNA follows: TGTGCCATCAGTTCGGGGAATCAGCCCCAGCATTTT. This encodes CAISSGNQPQHF.

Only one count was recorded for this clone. Written as DNA, the CDR3 is TGTGCCAGCAGCTTTACACTAGCGGGGCCCACAGATACGCAGTATTTT. It codes for CASSFTLAGPTDTQYF. This chain connects TRBV13 to TRBJ2-3; 10 positions match TRBD2. Trimming at V came to 3 bases and at J to 2 bases, leaving 5 bases not matched to a gene. Per the germline V gene, CDR1 is PRHDT and CDR2 is FYEKMQ (reference sequence). This CDR3 has 16 amino acids.

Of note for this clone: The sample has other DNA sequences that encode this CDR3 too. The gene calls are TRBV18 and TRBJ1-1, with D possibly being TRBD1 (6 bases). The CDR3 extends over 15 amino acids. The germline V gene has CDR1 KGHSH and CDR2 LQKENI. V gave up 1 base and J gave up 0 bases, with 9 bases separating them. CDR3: CASSPLDSMNTEAFF. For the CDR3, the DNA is TGTGCCAGCTCACCACTGGACAGCATGAACACTGAAGCTTTCTTT.